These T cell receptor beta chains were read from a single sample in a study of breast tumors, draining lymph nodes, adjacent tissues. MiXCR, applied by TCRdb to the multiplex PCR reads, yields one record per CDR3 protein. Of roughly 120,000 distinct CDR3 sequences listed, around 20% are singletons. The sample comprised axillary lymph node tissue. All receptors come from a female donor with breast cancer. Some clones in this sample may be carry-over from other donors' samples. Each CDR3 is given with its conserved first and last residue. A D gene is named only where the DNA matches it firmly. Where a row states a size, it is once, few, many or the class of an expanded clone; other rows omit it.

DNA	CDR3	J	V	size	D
TGTGCCAGCCCAGGCGTAATCCACTTC	CASPGVIHF	TRBJ1-2	TRBV6-5	many	.
TGTGCCAGCAGCGCCCCGGGCCCTCGGACAGGCTACACCTTC	CASSAPGPRTGYTF	TRBJ1-2	TRBV9	many	.
TGTGCCAGCAGTGAGGGTGGCGGGGGGCGACGTACTGAAGCTTTCTTT	CASSEGGGGRRTEAFF	TRBJ1-1	TRBV2	.	.
TGTGCCAGCAGCTTAGGTAGTAACACCTACGAGCAGTACTTC	CASSLGSNTYEQYF	TRBJ2-7	TRBV7-8	many	.
TGCGCCAGCAAACCCCGGACAGGAAGCACAGATACGCAGTATTTT	CASKPRTGSTDTQYF	TRBJ2-3	TRBV5-1	many	TRBD1
TGTGCCAGCAGTTTGCCATCCTACGAGCAGTACTTC	CASSLPSYEQYF	TRBJ2-7	TRBV28	many	.
TGTGCCAGCAGTCCCCGAGGGATCCATGGCTACACCTTC	CASSPRGIHGYTF	TRBJ1-2	TRBV12-3/TRBV12-4	many	.
TGTGCCAGCAGCCTCCAGGGGGCGCGAGGAGAGACCCAGTACTTC	CASSLQGARGETQYF	TRBJ2-5	TRBV5-4	.	TRBD1
TGTGCCAGCTCCCGGAGCGACGGCTACACCTTC	CASSRSDGYTF	TRBJ1-2	TRBV25-1	many	.
TGTGCCAGCAGCCAAGAATCCAACTCACAAGCCTCCTACGATGAGCAGTTCTTC	CASSQESNSQASYDEQFF	TRBJ2-1	TRBV3-1	.	.
TGTGCCAGCAGCCCGGACCAGGGTTATGGCTACACCTTC	CASSPDQGYGYTF	TRBJ1-2	TRBV9	many	.
TGCAGCGCTCTGACAGGGACTAATGAAAAACTGTTTTTT	CSALTGTNEKLFF	TRBJ1-4	TRBV29-1	many	TRBD1
TGTGCCAGCATCTCTAAGGGACAGCGAAACACCGGGGAGCTGTTTTTT	CASISKGQRNTGELFF	TRBJ2-2	TRBV12-3/TRBV12-4	many	TRBD1
TGTGCCAGCAGCCCCGGGAGAGAGTACGAGCAGTACTTC	CASSPGREYEQYF	TRBJ2-7	TRBV7-3	many	.
TGTGCCAGCAGTTACTTTCCGGGACAGGCAAACTCTGGGGCCAACGTCCTGACTTTC	CASSYFPGQANSGANVLTF	TRBJ2-6	TRBV6-2/TRBV6-3	.	TRBD1
TGTGCCAGCAAGTTGGACTCCACAGATACGCAGTATTTT	CASKLDSTDTQYF	TRBJ2-3	TRBV7-9	many	.
TGTGCCAGCAGCTTTCAGATCATCTCTGGGGCCAACGTCCTGACTTTC	CASSFQIISGANVLTF	TRBJ2-6	TRBV7-8	many	.
TGTGCCAGCAGCCCTACAGGGAGCAATCAGCCCCAGCATTTT	CASSPTGSNQPQHF	TRBJ1-5	TRBV11-2	.	.
TGTGCCAGCAGTTACCAGATGAACACTGAAGCTTTCTTT	CASSYQMNTEAFF	TRBJ1-1	TRBV6-6	few	.
TGCGCCAGCAGCTTGGTGGCAGGGGGGGGCAATGAGCAGTTCTTC	CASSLVAGGGNEQFF	TRBJ2-1	TRBV5-1	many	.
TGTGCCATCAGACTGGGCGCCGGGGAGCTGTTTTTT	CAIRLGAGELFF	TRBJ2-2	TRBV10-3	many	.
TGTGCCAGCAGCTTAGACAGCTGGGAGCAGTTCTTC	CASSLDSWEQFF	TRBJ2-1	TRBV11-2	.	.
TGTGCCAGCATAAAGATACAGGGTGGTAATTCACCCCTCCACTTT	CASIKIQGGNSPLHF	TRBJ1-6	TRBV2	many	.
TGCAGTGCTAGCCAATTTGAGGGGGCTCACGACGAGCAGTACTTC	CSASQFEGAHDEQYF	TRBJ2-7	TRBV20-1	.	TRBD1
TGTGCCAGCAGTGAAGGCTACGAGCAGTACTTC	CASSEGYEQYF	TRBJ2-7	TRBV6-1	many	.
TGCAGTGCTAGGGACAGACAGGATCAGCCCCAGCATTTT	CSARDRQDQPQHF	TRBJ1-5	TRBV20-1	.	.
TGTGCCAGCAGTTCCCCTGGACTAGCGGAGTACGAGCAGTACTTC	CASSSPGLAEYEQYF	TRBJ2-7	TRBV28	many	TRBD2
TGCAGTGCTACAGGGGTGGGCGGGGAGCTGTTTTTT	CSATGVGGELFF	TRBJ2-2	TRBV20-1	many	.